This T cell receptor (beta chain) was sequenced for a study of T-cell memory formation after mild COVID-19. From germline, CDR1 is KGHDR and CDR2 SFDVKD. The CDR3 runs to 16 residues. Trimming took off 1 base at V and 2 bases at J, with 11 bases between the two ends. TCRdb redid the calling of the 5' RACE reads with MiXCR, one entry per CDR3 protein. The table has 150,000 or so distinct CDR3 sequences, about 14% seen once. Overall study findings and caveats: The appearance of some responding clones in pre-infection memory suggested that cross-reactive memory joined.

This clonotype occurred a few times. Its cognate antigen is unknown. Material: PBMCs or a T cell subset sorted from them (not recorded which). The TCR was taken from an adult woman who had mild COVID-19 (a few samples of this study predate the infection). Cell type and time point are not known. The V call is TRBV24-1, the J call TRBJ2-1; D may be TRBD1 or TRBD2 (5 bases each). For the CDR3, the DNA is TGTGCCACCAGTGATTTTGACGGGACCACCTACAATGAGCAGTTCTTC. It encodes CATSDFDGTTYNEQFF.